The present entry profiles one TCR beta chain with its context. Its cognate antigen is unknown. These data originate in a study of CD8 T cells in ankylosing spondylitis. General observations from the study: Researchers reportedly found disease-linked clones significantly enriched in matched ankylosing spondylitis synovial fluid. Some motif variants had been reported before (in reactive arthritis synovial fluid and blood). Among TCR beta sequences, a motif of eight highly homologous variants appeared characteristic of ankylosing spondylitis blood.

Germline trimming cut 3 bases from V and 4 bases from J; bases unmatched to any gene: 11. CDR1 is SGHVS and CDR2 is FQNEAQ in the germline V gene. The length of the CDR3 is 18 residues. Making the TCR beta libraries involved quantitative 5'-RACE with molecular barcodes. TCRdb itself ran the 5' RACE reads through MiXCR, one entry per CDR3 protein. The sample holds about 36,000 distinct CDR3 sequences, 9.5% to 11% seen once. The chain couples TRBV7-8 to TRBJ2-7; 14 nucleotides line up with TRBD2. Sequencing was done on a sample of synovial fluid, either unsorted or a sorted T cell fraction (not recorded which). This TCR was recovered from a male donor with ankylosing spondylitis. The DNA for the CDR3 is TGTGCCAGCAGCTTCCGAGGGGGACTAGCGGGAGTAAAGTACGAGCAGTACTTC. It specifies CASSFRGGLAGVKYEQYF.